This T cell receptor beta chain was retrieved from a study of Ad26.COV2.S vaccination and SARS-CoV-2 variants (dated by TCRdb to the early 2020s). Notes on the research overall: Vaccine-arm donors came from COV1001, a multicentre, randomized, double-blind, placebo-controlled phase I-IIa trial of Ad26.COV2.S in healthy adults. Trial participants were randomized into five groups of five: low-dose or high-dose Ad26.COV2.S given once or twice, or placebo on both occasions. Ad26.COV2.S was administered intramuscularly at a dose of 5x10^10 or 1x10^11 viral particles, either as one shot or as two shots given 56 days apart. Throughout the experiments and outcome assessment, investigators stayed blinded to trial group allocation. Sequencing of the TCRbeta repertoire served to evaluate the specificity and breadth of SARS-CoV-2-reactive T cell receptors following Ad26.COV2.S vaccination. The TCR-sequenced set comprised around 30 samples: some 19 Ad26.COV2.S vaccine recipients, 5 placebo recipients and 8 SARS-CoV-2 convalescent individuals. The study at large found these results: The study was not powered for comparison of responses between vaccine doses or regimens. After vaccination, spike-specific CD8+ and CD4+ T cell responses were reported to show substantial breadth. The authors noted that total T cell responses may have been underestimated by the TCR breadth and depth analyses. Non-spike TCR breadth was comparable between vaccine and placebo recipients, consistent with the vaccine containing only spike. Spike-specific TCR breadth was higher in Ad26.COV2.S recipients than in placebo recipients (P = 0.0014).

Taken with the paper, the label for treatment or condition translates to: 15 to 20 received Ad26.COV2.S at low or high dose, single or two shots; a few received placebo; per-sample allocation not given. Repertoires of vaccine and placebo recipients were sequenced from samples collected on day 63 after the first injection. In Cohort 1b, roughly 25 adults aged 18-55 years were enrolled at a single site in Boston, USA, between 29 July and 7 August 2020. Ad26.COV2.S was a replication-incompetent adenovirus type 26 vector expressing a prefusion-stabilized SARS-CoV-2 spike protein from the original Wuhan strain. CDR1 and CDR2, per the germline V gene, are SQVTM and ANQGSEA. From the cysteine through the phenylalanine, the CDR3 covers 14 amino acids. Kept here is only the CDR3 DNA, which spans 42 bases and is read in frame from base 1. Trimming takes 5 bases off V and 5 bases off J; junction bases not matched to a gene: 7.

TCRbeta CDR3 regions were sequenced with the immunoSEQ Assay. After extraction, genomic DNA underwent amplification by bias-controlled multiplex PCR, followed by high-throughput sequencing. Regarding the original processing steps: To quantify the absolute abundance of every unique TCRbeta CDR3 region, sequences were collapsed and filtered. T cell fraction was estimated by normalizing TCRbeta template counts to usable DNA, which was measured by amplifying reference genes present in all nucleated cells. Repertoire TCRs were annotated as SARS-CoV-2-specific by exact matching of V gene, CDR3 amino acid sequence and J gene to a known reactive TCR set. The reference SARS-CoV-2 TCR set was obtained from MIRA and was filtered for enrichment in COVID-19-positive ImmuneCODE repertoires, whereby public or cross-reactive TCRs were removed. Using the MIRA antigens, annotated TCRs were further analysed by specific ORF or by position within an ORF. Breadth was defined as annotated unique rearrangements over total unique productive rearrangements; depth was the summed frequency of those rearrangements. Two-sided Wilcoxon rank-sum tests were applied when comparing TCR breadth between groups. Not all clones reach the TCRdb copy of this immuneACCESS table, which keeps in-frame sequences only. Checked studies attribute under half of the gap to unresolved V genes and leave the rest unexplained. V and J calls and clone size are as listed in that table; D and trimming were resolved from the DNA. For this sample the table gives fewer than 500,000 clones, of which 90% were detected only once. Jointly, the top ten make up around 4.2% of the sample.

Comments on this clone: The antigen this receptor binds is unknown. Base qualities are missing; no much larger clone stands one base away.

The chain was built from TRBV29-1 and TRBJ2-5; the junction holds 11 bases that match TRBD2. This TCR was sampled from a person aged 18-60 years who received the Ad26.COV2.S COVID-19 vaccine or a placebo. The input for sequencing was peripheral blood, taken in a trial of Ad26.COV2.S vaccine versus placebo. The DNA sequence is given as TGCAGCGTTAGCATAGCGGGAGGGTCGGAGACCCAGTACTTC. Its product reads: CSVSIAGGSETQYF.